In its sample, the clone carrying this T cell receptor beta chain was seen once. These data originate in a study of control samples from healthy donors and cancer patients. Clones were sequenced by immunoSEQ multiplex PCR, and TCRdb holds only the in-frame ones, with some missing. The sample has nearly 200,000 clones, about 90% seen once. The germline CDR1 and CDR2 sequences are SGHAT and FQNNGV. The CDR3 spans 13 residues. V was pared by 5 bases and J by 8 bases, with 7 bases of the junction left unmatched. The receptor was isolated from a man younger than 40 in good health. What was sequenced was blood. This chain links TRBV11-2 with TRBJ1-2; 8 bases agree with TRBD1. In DNA, the CDR3 is TGTGCCAGCAGCCCGGGGGACAGGAAAGGCTACACCTTC. Protein: CASSPGDRKGYTF.